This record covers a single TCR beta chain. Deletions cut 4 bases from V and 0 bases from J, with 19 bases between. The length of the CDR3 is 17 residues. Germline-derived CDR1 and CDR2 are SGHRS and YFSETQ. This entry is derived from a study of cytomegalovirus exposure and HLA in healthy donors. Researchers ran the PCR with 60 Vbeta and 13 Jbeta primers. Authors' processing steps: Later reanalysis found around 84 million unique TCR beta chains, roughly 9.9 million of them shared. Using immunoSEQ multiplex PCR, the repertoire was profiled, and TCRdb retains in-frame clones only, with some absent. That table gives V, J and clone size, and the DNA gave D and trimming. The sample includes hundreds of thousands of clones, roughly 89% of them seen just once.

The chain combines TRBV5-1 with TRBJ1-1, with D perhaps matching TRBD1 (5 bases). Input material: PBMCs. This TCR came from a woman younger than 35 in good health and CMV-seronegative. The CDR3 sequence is CASSRRIGGLMNTEAFF. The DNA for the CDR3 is TGCGCCAGCAGCCGGCGAATTGGGGGACTCATGAACACTGAAGCTTTCTTT.